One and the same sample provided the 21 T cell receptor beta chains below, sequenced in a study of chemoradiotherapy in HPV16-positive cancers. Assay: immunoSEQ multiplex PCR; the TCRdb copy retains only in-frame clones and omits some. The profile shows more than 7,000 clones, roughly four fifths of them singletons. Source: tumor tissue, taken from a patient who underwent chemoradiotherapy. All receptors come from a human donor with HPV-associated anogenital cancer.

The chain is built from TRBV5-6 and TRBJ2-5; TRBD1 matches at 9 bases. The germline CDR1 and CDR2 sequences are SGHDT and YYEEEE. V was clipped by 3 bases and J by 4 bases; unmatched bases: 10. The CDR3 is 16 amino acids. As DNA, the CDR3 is TGTGCCAGCAGCTGGGCCGGGACAGGGATCCCAGAGACCCAGTACTTC. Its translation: CASSWAGTGIPETQYF.

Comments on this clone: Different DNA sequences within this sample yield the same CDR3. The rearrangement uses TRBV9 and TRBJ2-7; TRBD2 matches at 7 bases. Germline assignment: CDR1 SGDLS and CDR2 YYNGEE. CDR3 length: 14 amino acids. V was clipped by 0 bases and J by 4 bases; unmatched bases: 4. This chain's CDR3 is CASSVAGEGYEQYF. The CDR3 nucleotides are TGTGCCAGCAGCGTAGCGGGGGAGGGATACGAGCAGTACTTC.

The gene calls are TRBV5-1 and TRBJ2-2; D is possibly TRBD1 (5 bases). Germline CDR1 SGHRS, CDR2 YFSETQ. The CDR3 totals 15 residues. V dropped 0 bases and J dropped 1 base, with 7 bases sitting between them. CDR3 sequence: CASSLDTGNTGELFF. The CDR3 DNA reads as TGCGCCAGCAGCTTGGATACAGGGAACACCGGGGAGCTGTTTTTT.

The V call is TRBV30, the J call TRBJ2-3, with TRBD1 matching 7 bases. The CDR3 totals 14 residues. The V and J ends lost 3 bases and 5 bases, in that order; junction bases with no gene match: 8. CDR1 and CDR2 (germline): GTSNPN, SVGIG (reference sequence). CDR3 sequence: CAWSGDSHLDTQYF. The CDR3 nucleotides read TGTGCCTGGAGCGGGGACAGCCATTTAGATACGCAGTATTTT.

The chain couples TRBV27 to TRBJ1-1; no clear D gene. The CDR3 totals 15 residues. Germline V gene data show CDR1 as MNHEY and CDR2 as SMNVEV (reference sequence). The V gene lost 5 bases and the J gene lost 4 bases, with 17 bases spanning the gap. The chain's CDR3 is CASSPASTWRTEAFF. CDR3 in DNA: TGTGCCAGCAGTCCCGCGTCTACTTGGCGCACTGAAGCTTTCTTT.

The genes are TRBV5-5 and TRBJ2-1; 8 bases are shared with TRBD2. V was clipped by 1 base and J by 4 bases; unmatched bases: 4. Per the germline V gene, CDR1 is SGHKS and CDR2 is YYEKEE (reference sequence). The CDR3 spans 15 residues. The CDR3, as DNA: TGTGCCAGCAGCTTGACGGGGGGGACATACAATGAGCAGTTCTTC. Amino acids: CASSLTGGTYNEQFF.

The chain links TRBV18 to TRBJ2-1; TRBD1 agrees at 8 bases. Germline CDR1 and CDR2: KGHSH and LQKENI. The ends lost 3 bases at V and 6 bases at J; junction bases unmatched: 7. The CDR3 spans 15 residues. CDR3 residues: CASSPRTGTGNEQFF. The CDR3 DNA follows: TGTGCCAGCTCACCCCGGACAGGGACTGGCAATGAGCAGTTCTTC.

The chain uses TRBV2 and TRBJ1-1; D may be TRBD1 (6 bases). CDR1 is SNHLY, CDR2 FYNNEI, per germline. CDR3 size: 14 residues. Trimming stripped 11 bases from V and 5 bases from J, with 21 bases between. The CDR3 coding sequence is TGTGCCGGTAACGACCAACAGGGTTGGACTGAAGCTTTCTTT. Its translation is CAGNDQQGWTEAFF.

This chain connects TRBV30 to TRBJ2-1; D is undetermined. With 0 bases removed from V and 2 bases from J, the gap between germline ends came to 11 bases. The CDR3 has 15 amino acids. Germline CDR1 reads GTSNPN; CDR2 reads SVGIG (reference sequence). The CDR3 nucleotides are TGTGCCTGGAGTGTACTCCGTCTTCCCTACAATGAGCAGTTCTTC. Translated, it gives CAWSVLRLPYNEQFF.

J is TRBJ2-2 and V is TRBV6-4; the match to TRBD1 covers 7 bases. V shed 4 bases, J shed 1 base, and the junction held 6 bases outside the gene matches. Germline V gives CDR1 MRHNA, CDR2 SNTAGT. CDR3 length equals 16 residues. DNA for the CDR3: TGTGCCAGCAGTGCTGAGGGGGCAGAGAACACCGGGGAGCTGTTTTTT. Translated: CASSAEGAENTGELFF.

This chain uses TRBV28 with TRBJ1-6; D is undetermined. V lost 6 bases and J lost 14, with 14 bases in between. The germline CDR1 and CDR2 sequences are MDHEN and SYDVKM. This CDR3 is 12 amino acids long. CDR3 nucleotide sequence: TGTGCCAGCAGCCTTTCCCCGGGAACCCTCCACTTT. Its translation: CASSLSPGTLHF.

CDR3 amino acids: CSVEEGGVGQPQHF. CDR3 bases: TGCAGCGTTGAAGAGGGTGGAGTAGGACAGCCCCAGCATTTT. The chain recombines TRBV29-1 with TRBJ1-5; D not certain. The germline gives CDR1 SQVTM, CDR2 ANQGSEA. This CDR3 is built from 14 residues. V lost 0 bases and J lost 7, with 13 bases in between.

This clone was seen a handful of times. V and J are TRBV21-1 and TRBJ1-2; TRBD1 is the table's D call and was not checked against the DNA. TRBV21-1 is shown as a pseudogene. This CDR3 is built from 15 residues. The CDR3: CASSKGTGDRYGYTF. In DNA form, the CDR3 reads TGTGCCAGCAGCAAGGGAACAGGGGATCGCTATGGCTACACCTTC.

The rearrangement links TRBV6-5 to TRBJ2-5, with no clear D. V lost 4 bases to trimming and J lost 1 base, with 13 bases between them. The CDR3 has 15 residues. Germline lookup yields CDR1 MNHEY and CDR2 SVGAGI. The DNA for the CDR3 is TGTGCCAGCAGTTCTTTGACGGGTACCCAAGAGACCCAGTACTTC. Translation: CASSSLTGTQETQYF.

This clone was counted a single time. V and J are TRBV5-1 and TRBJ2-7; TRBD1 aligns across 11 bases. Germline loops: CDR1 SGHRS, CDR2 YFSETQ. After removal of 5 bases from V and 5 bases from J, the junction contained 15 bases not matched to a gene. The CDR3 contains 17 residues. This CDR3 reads CASSPAWTGTGGDEQYF. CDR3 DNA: TGCGCCAGCAGTCCGGCCTGGACCGGGACAGGGGGGGACGAGCAGTACTTC.

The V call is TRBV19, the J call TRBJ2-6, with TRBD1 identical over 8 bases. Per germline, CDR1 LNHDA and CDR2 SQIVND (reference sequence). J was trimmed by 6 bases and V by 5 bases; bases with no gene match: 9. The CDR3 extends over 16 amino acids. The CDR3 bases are TGTGCCAGTAGTCCTTCGTCAGGGGGCGAGGCCAACGTCCTGACTTTC. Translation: CASSPSSGGEANVLTF.

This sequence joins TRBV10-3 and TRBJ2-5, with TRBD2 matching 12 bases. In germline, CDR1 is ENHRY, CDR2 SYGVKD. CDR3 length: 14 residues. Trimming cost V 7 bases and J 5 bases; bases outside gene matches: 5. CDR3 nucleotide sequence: TGTGCCATCACTAGCGGGGGGGCGTCGGAGACCCAGTACTTC. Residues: CAITSGGASETQYF.

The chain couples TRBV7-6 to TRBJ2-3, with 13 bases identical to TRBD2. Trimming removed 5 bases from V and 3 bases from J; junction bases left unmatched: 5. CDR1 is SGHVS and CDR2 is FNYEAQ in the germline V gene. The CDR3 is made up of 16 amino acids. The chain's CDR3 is CASSDRTSGGTDTQYF. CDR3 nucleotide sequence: TGTGCCAGCAGCGATCGGACTAGCGGGGGAACAGATACGCAGTATTTT.

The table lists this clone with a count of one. The CDR3 sequence: CASSLSRDTEAFF. The CDR3 region has the DNA TGTGCCAGCAGTTTATCTAGAGACACTGAAGCTTTCTTT. The chain recombines TRBV27 with TRBJ1-1; D is undetermined. This CDR3 contains 13 residues. The V and J ends lost 0 bases and 3 bases respectively, with 5 bases between them. The germline V gene has CDR1 MNHEY and CDR2 SMNVEV (reference sequence).

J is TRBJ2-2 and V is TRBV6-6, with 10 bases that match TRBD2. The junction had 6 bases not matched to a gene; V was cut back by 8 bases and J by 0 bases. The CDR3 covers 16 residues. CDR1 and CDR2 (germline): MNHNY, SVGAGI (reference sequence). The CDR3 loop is CASSSGGDANTGELFF. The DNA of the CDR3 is TGTGCCAGCTCTAGCGGGGGAGACGCGAACACCGGGGAGCTGTTTTTT.

The DNA of the CDR3 is TGCGCCAGCAGCCCTTACAGTGGCCCGGGACTAGACCCCTACGAGCAGTACTTC. This encodes CASSPYSGPGLDPYEQYF. The J gene is TRBJ2-7, the V gene TRBV4-1, with 8 nucleotides matching TRBD2. CDR3 size: 18 residues. After removal of 4 bases from V and 2 bases from J, the junction contained 16 bases not matched to a gene. Per germline, CDR1 MGHRA and CDR2 YSYEKL.